Following are 25 T cell receptor beta chains from one sample sequenced in a study of TIL therapy for anti-PD-1-resistant metastatic lung cancer. The libraries were made with immunoSEQ v3. Sequencing used immunoSEQ multiplex PCR; TCRdb keeps in-frame clones, though not all of them. The sample lists over 10,000 clones, roughly three quarters occurring once. Time point described: pre-treatment sample, taken before nivolumab and TIL therapy. The starting material was blood, obtained at baseline. Receptors were obtained from a person aged 25-85 years with non-small cell lung cancer.

The chain has TRBV9 and TRBJ2-1; D is uncertain. The CDR3 contains 12 residues. Per the germline V gene, CDR1 is SGDLS and CDR2 is YYNGEE. With 0 bases removed from V and 4 bases from J, the gap between germline ends came to 2 bases. The CDR3 reads CASSVAYNEQFF. CDR3 coding DNA: TGTGCCAGCAGCGTAGCTTACAATGAGCAGTTCTTC.

This chain joins TRBV6-5 and TRBJ2-1; 11 bases agree with TRBD2. This CDR3 spans 15 amino acids. Per the germline V gene, CDR1 is MNHEY and CDR2 is SVGAGI. Trimming at V came to 4 bases and at J to 7 bases, leaving 6 bases not matched to a gene. The CDR3 spells CASSFSSGRINEQFF. The CDR3, as DNA: TGTGCCAGCAGTTTCTCTAGCGGGAGGATTAATGAGCAGTTCTTC.

The V gene is TRBV28, the J gene TRBJ2-1; TRBD2 aligns across 7 bases. The CDR3 loop spans 14 amino acids. The V gene's germline CDR1 is MDHEN and CDR2 SYDVKM. The junction had 9 bases not matched to a gene; V was cut back by 9 bases and J by 4 bases. CDR3 region: CASAPPAGYNEQFF. In DNA, the CDR3 is TGTGCCAGTGCACCCCCAGCGGGGTACAATGAGCAGTTCTTC.

In this sample, this clone turned up once. The V call is TRBV7-9, the J call TRBJ2-1; 8 positions agree with TRBD2. Germline V gene lookup returns CDR1 SEHNR and CDR2 FQNEAQ (reference sequence). The CDR3 is 15 amino acids. V shed 5 bases, J shed 2 bases, and the junction held 5 bases outside the gene matches. CDR3 coding DNA: TGTGCCAGCAGCCCCGGGACTAGGACCTACAATGAGCAGTTCTTC. Translated: CASSPGTRTYNEQFF.

The chain recombines TRBV10-3 with TRBJ2-7, with TRBD2 as a possible D gene (6 bases). The V and J ends lost 0 bases and 2 bases respectively, with 8 bases between them. The CDR3 extends over 14 amino acids. Germline assignment: CDR1 ENHRY and CDR2 SYGVKD. In DNA, the CDR3 is TGTGCCATCAGTGAGTCGGCGGGAACCTACGAGCAGTACTTC. Its protein is CAISESAGTYEQYF.

This clone appeared a few times. The V gene is TRBV27, the J gene TRBJ1-5, with D unclear. This CDR3 spans 14 amino acids. Germline CDR1 is MNHEY and CDR2 is SMNVEV (reference sequence). The V gene lost 4 bases and the J gene lost 7 bases, with 14 bases spanning the gap. The CDR3 protein is CASSSLSGIQPQHF. The CDR3 nucleotides read TGTGCCAGCAGTTCACTCTCAGGTATACAGCCCCAGCATTTT.

The chain employs TRBV6-5 and TRBJ2-2; 9 bases map to TRBD1. Germline V gives CDR1 MNHEY, CDR2 SVGAGI. The CDR3 has 16 residues. V lost 2 bases, J lost 5 bases, and 6 bases stayed unmatched. The CDR3 DNA reads as TGTGCCAGCAGTTACACCGGGACAGGGTTTACCGGGGAGCTGTTTTTT. This sequence encodes CASSYTGTGFTGELFF.

This rearrangement joins TRBV19 to TRBJ2-6, with 12 bases that match TRBD2. Per the germline V gene, CDR1 is LNHDA and CDR2 is SQIVND (reference sequence). The CDR3 extends over 18 amino acids. J was trimmed by 0 bases and V by 7 bases; bases with no gene match: 7. The CDR3 is CASTLALAGGSGANVLTF. The DNA of the CDR3 is TGTGCCAGTACCCTAGCACTAGCGGGGGGCTCTGGGGCCAACGTCCTGACTTTC.

This rearrangement joins TRBV7-3 to TRBJ1-1, with 7 positions matching TRBD1. The V segment lost 5 bases and the J segment 6 bases; nucleotides outside the gene matches: 9. The germline V gene encodes CDR1 SGHTA and CDR2 FQGTGA. This CDR3 is built from 14 residues. The CDR3 DNA reads TGTGCCAGCAGCCCTAACATTGGGACAGCTGAAGCTTTCTTT. It translates to CASSPNIGTAEAFF.

The rearrangement links TRBV29-1 to TRBJ2-7, with D perhaps matching TRBD1 or TRBD2 (5 bases each). The CDR3 contains 15 residues. CDR1 and CDR2 (germline): SQVTM, ANQGSEA. The V gene lost 7 bases and the J gene lost 2 bases, with 21 bases spanning the gap. The CDR3, as DNA: TGCAGCGCATTCCCATCGGGGCTAGAAACCTACGAGCAGTACTTC. This gives the protein CSAFPSGLETYEQYF.

The rearrangement links TRBV7-2 to TRBJ1-5; D is undetermined. The V gene's germline CDR1 is SGHTA and CDR2 FQGNSA. The CDR3 is 12 residues long. V was clipped by 3 bases and J by 7 bases, with 7 bases between them. The CDR3 sequence: CASSFLGQPQHF. CDR3 nucleotides: TGTGCCAGCAGCTTTCTAGGCCAGCCCCAGCATTTT.

The gene calls are TRBV18 and TRBJ2-3; D perhaps matches TRBD1 (6 bases). Germline CDR1 is KGHSH and CDR2 is LQKENI. CDR3 length equals 13 residues. V lost 2 bases to trimming and J lost 13 bases, with 16 bases between them. CDR3 bases: TGTGCCAGCTCACCAGGGACACCGACATCAGAGTATTTT. It specifies CASSPGTPTSEYF.

V and J are TRBV14 and TRBJ2-2; D perhaps matches TRBD2 (7 bases). CDR1 and CDR2 from the germline V gene are SGHDN and FVKESK. The CDR3 is 15 amino acids. Trimming stripped 5 bases from V and 6 bases from J, with 16 bases between. The CDR3 loop is CASSLRGGWAGELFF. Here the CDR3 DNA reads TGTGCCAGCAGCTTACGCGGGGGCTGGGCCGGGGAGCTGTTTTTT.

The V and J genes are TRBV7-3 and TRBJ1-5; possibly TRBD1 for D (6 bases). Germline V gene sequence: CDR1 SGHTA, CDR2 FQGTGA. The CDR3 loop spans 15 amino acids. V was cut by 2 bases and J by 0 bases, with 8 bases left in between. CDR3 DNA sequence: TGTGCCAGCAGCTTAGCAGGGGTTAGCAATCAGCCCCAGCATTTT. This encodes CASSLAGVSNQPQHF.

V is TRBV7-8 and J is TRBJ2-2, with D perhaps assigned TRBD1 or TRBD2 (5 bases each). Trimming left V 5 bases short and J 2 bases short, with 15 bases between. Germline V lookup: CDR1 SGHVS, CDR2 FQNEAQ. The CDR3 is 16 amino acids. DNA for the CDR3: TGTGCCAGCAGCCCTCATTTGGGACCAAACACCGGGGAGCTGTTTTTT. Its translation: CASSPHLGPNTGELFF.

The chain is built from TRBV5-1 and TRBJ2-2; possible D gene TRBD1, 5 bases. The V end was cut by 7 bases, the J end by 3 bases, with 19 bases between. This CDR3 comprises 16 residues. The germline V gene encodes CDR1 SGHRS and CDR2 YFSETQ. CDR3 sequence: CASRPLGARDTGELFF. Written as DNA, the CDR3 is TGCGCCAGCCGACCACTTGGGGCACGCGACACCGGGGAGCTGTTTTTT.

This clone has more than one count but fewer than ten. The chain recombines TRBV30 with TRBJ2-2; no definite D call. Trimming removed 3 bases at V and 5 bases at J, with 7 bases between. The CDR3 contains 12 residues. Germline CDR1 is GTSNPN and CDR2 is SVGIG (reference sequence). CDR3 nucleotides: TGTGCCTGGAGGAGCTATACCGGGGAGCTGTTTTTT. It specifies CAWRSYTGELFF.

This clone has only a few counts. The V gene is TRBV6-5, the J gene TRBJ2-7; 11 nucleotides agree with TRBD1. CDR3 length: 16 amino acids. CDR1 is MNHEY and CDR2 is SVGAGI in the germline V gene. With 2 bases clipped from V and 3 bases from J, the junction kept 6 bases outside the gene matches. The DNA of the CDR3 is TGTGCCAGCAGTTACACGTCCGGGACAGGGGGCTACGAGCAGTACTTC. Translating it yields CASSYTSGTGGYEQYF.

The rearrangement uses TRBV7-8 and TRBJ2-1; TRBD2 aligns across 8 bases. V was pared by 1 base and J by 3 bases, with 8 bases of the junction left unmatched. The length of the CDR3 is 17 residues. The germline V gene has CDR1 SGHVS and CDR2 FQNEAQ. The CDR3 sequence: CASSLDGVTSVYNEQFF. In nucleotides, the CDR3 is TGTGCCAGCAGCTTAGACGGGGTGACTAGCGTCTACAATGAGCAGTTCTTC.

The chain links TRBV30 to TRBJ2-3; D is perhaps TRBD2 (5 bases). The CDR3 covers 13 residues. V was pared by 0 bases and J by 6 bases, with 10 bases between. Germline loops: CDR1 GTSNPN, CDR2 SVGIG (reference sequence). The CDR3: CAWSVREGDTQYF. The CDR3 coding sequence is TGTGCCTGGAGTGTACGGGAAGGGGATACGCAGTATTTT.

V usage is TRBV27 and J usage is TRBJ2-3, with 11 nucleotides matching TRBD1. The V segment lost 5 bases and the J segment 10 bases; nucleotides outside the gene matches: 2. The CDR3 is 12 amino acids. Germline V lookup: CDR1 MNHEY, CDR2 SMNVEV (reference sequence). CDR3 in amino acids: CASSGTGGAQYF. CDR3 DNA: TGTGCCAGCAGTGGGACAGGGGGAGCGCAGTATTTT.

CDR3 DNA: TGTGCCAGCAGCGTAGAGCCTAGCGGGAGGGCCGGGACCGGGGAGCTGTTTTTT. This gives the protein CASSVEPSGRAGTGELFF. The rearrangement joins TRBV9 to TRBJ2-2, with TRBD2 matching 12 bases. Germline values: CDR1 SGDLS, CDR2 YYNGEE. V shed 0 bases and J 5 bases; nucleotides not matched to a gene: 8. This CDR3 is built from 18 residues.

This clone was counted between two and nine times. J is TRBJ2-7 and V is TRBV19; D not certain. CDR1 LNHDA and CDR2 SQIVND come from the germline V gene (reference sequence). This CDR3 spans 14 amino acids. V lost 7 bases and J 0 bases, leaving 13 bases between the germline ends. As DNA, the CDR3 is TGTGCCAGTAAAGAGCGAAGGAGCTCCTACGAGCAGTACTTC. This sequence encodes CASKERRSSYEQYF.

The genes are TRBV6-1 and TRBJ2-1; D not resolved. V was shortened by 4 bases and J by 9 bases, with 19 bases between the two germline ends. The CDR3 has 15 amino acids. CDR1 MNHNS and CDR2 SASEGT come from the germline V gene. The CDR3 sequence is CASSVPVSGVSEQFF. CDR3 bases: TGTGCCAGCAGTGTTCCAGTGTCTGGTGTGAGTGAGCAGTTCTTC.

This rearrangement joins TRBV10-3 to TRBJ2-1, with 8 bases that match TRBD1. CDR3 length: 16 amino acids. V shed 6 bases and J 7 bases; nucleotides not matched to a gene: 14. CDR1 is ENHRY and CDR2 is SYGVKD in the germline V gene. CDR3 DNA sequence: TGTGCCATCAGGCGACAGGGGCCCTTCGGTACGAATGAGCAGTTCTTC. This gives the protein CAIRRQGPFGTNEQFF.